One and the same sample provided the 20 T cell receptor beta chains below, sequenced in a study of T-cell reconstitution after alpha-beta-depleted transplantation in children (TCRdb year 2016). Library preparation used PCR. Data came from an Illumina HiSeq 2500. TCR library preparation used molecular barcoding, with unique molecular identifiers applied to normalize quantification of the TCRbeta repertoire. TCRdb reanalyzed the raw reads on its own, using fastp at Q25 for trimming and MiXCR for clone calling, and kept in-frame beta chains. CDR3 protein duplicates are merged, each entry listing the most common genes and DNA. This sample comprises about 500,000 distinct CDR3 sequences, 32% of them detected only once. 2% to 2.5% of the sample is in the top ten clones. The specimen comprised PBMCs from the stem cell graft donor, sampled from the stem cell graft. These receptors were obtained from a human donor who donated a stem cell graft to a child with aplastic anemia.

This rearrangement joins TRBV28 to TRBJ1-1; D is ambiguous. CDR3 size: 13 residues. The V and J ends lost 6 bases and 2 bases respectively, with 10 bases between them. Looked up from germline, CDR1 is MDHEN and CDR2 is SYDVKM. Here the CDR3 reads CASRQMSNTEAFF. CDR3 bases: TGTGCCAGCAGACAAATGAGTAACACTGAAGCTTTCTTT.

The CDR3 reads CASSQAGLAGVEQYF. The CDR3 nucleotides read TGTGCCAGCAGTCAGGCCGGACTAGCGGGAGTCGAGCAGTACTTC. This rearrangement joins TRBV7-6 to TRBJ2-7; TRBD2 aligns across 13 bases. Looked up from germline, CDR1 is SGHVS and CDR2 is FNYEAQ. The CDR3 has 15 residues. The J segment lost 6 bases and the V segment lost 6 bases, leaving 8 bases of the junction unmatched.

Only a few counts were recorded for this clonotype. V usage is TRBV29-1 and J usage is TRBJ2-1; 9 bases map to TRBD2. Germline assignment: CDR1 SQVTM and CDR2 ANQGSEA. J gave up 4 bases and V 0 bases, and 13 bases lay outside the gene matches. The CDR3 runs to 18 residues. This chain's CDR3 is CSVEDHIPTSGLYNEQFF. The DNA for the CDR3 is TGCAGCGTTGAAGATCATATTCCGACTAGCGGCTTGTACAATGAGCAGTTCTTC.

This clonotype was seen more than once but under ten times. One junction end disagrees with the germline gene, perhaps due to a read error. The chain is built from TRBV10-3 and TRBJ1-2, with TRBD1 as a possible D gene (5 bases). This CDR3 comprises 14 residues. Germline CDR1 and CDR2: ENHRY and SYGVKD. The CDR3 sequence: CAISDFRDNDGYTF. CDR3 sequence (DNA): TGTGCCATCAGTGACTTCAGGGATAACGATGGCTACACCTTC.

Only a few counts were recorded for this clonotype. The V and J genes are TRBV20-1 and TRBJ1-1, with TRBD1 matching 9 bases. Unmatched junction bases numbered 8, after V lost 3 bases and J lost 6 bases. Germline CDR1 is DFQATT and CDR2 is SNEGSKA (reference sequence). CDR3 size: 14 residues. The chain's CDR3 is CSASRGGQGAEAFF. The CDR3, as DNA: TGCAGTGCTAGTCGCGGGGGACAGGGTGCTGAAGCTTTCTTT.

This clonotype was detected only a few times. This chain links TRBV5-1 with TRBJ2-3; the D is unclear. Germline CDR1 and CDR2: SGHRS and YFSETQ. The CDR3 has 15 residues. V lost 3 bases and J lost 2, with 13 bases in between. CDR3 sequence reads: CASSSQRLLTDTQYF. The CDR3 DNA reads TGCGCCAGCAGCTCACAACGTCTCCTCACAGATACGCAGTATTTT.

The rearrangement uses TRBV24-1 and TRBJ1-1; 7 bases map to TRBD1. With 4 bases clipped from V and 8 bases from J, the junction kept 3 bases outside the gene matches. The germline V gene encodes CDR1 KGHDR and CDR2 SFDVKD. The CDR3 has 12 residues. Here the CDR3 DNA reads TGTGCCACCAGTGACTCGGACAGGGAAGCTTTCTTT. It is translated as CATSDSDREAFF.

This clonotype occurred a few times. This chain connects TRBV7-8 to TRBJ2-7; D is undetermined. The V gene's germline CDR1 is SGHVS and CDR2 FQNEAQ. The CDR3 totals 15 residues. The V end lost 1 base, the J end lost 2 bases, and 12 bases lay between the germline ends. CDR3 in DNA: TGTGCCAGCAGCTTAGAGGGCGGCAGGCCCTACGAGCAGTACTTC. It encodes CASSLEGGRPYEQYF.

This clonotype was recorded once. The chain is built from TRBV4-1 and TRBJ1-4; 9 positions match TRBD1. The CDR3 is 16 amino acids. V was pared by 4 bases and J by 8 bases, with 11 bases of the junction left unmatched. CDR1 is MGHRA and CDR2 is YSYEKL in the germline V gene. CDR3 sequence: CASSPGGGTGMEKLFF. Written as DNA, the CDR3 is TGCGCCAGCAGCCCCGGCGGGGGGACAGGGATGGAAAAACTGTTTTTT.

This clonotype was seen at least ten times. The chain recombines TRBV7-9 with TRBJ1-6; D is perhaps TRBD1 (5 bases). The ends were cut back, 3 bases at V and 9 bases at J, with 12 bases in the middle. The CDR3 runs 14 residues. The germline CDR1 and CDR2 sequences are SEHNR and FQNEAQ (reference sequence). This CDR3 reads CASSLTRGGSPLHF. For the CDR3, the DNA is TGTGCCAGCAGCTTGACACGGGGGGGTTCACCCCTCCACTTT.

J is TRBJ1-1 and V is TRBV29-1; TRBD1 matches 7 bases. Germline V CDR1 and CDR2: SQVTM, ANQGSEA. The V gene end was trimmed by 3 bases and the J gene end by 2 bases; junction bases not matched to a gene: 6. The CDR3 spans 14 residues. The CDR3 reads CSVDQTGLNTEAFF. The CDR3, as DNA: TGCAGCGTTGACCAGACAGGGTTAAACACTGAAGCTTTCTTT. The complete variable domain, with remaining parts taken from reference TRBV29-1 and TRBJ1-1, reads SAVISQKPSRDICQRGTSLTIQCQVDSQVTMMFWYRQQPGQSLTLIATANQGSEATYESGFVIDKFPISRPNLTFSTLTVSNMSPEDSSIYLCSVDQTGLNTEAFFGQGTRLTVV.

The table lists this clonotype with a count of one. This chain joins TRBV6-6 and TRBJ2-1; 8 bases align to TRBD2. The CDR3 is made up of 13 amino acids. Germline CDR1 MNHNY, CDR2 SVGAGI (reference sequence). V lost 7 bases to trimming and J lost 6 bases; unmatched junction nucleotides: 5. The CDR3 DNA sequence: TGTGCCAGCACACTAGCGGTTCTCAATGAGCAGTTCTTC. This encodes CASTLAVLNEQFF.

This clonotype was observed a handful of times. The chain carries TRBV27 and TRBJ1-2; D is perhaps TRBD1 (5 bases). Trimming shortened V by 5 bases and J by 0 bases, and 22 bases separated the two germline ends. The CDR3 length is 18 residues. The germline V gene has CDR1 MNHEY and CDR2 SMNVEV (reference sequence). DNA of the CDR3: TGTGCCAGCAGTCCCCGTACGACGGGGGGATTAGCTAACTATGGCTACACCTTC. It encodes CASSPRTTGGLANYGYTF.

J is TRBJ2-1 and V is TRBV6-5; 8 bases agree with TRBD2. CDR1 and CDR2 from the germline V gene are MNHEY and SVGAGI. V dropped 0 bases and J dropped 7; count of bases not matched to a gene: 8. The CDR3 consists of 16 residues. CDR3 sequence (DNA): TGTGCCAGCAGTTACTCCGGGAGGGCCTCCCTAAATGAGCAGTTCTTC. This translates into CASSYSGRASLNEQFF.

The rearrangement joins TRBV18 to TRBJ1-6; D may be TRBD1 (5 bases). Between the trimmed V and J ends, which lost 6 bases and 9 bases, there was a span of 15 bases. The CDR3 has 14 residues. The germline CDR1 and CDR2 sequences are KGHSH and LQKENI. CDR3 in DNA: TGTGCCAGCTCGAGTGCAGGGTACGGTTCACCCCTCCACTTT. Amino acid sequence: CASSSAGYGSPLHF. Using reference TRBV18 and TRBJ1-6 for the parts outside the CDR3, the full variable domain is NAGVMQNPRHLVRRRGQEARLRCSPMKGHSHVYWYRQLPEEGLKFMVYLQKENIIDESGMPKERFSAEFPKEGPSILRIQQVVRGDSAAYFCASSSAGYGSPLHFGNGTRLTVT.

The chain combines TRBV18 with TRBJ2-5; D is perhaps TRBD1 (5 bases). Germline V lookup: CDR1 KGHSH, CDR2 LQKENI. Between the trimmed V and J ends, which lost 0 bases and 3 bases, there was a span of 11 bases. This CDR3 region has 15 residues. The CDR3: CASSPPLDSKETQYF. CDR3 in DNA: TGTGCCAGCTCACCACCGTTAGACAGCAAAGAGACCCAGTACTTC.

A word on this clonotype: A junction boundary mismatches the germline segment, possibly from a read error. DNA of the CDR3: TGTGCCAGCAGTTGGGGGTTTCCGGGGTCTCCCAATGAGCAGTCCTTC. This translates into CASSWGFPGSPNEQSF. The chain is built from TRBV6-5 and TRBJ2-1; D tentatively reads TRBD1 or TRBD2 (5 bases each). Germline V gene data show CDR1 as MNHEY and CDR2 as SVGAGI. This CDR3 contains 16 residues.

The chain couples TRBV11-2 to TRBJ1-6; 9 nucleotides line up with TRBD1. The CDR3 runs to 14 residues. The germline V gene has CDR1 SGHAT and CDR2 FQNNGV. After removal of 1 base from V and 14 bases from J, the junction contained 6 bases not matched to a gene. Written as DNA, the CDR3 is TGTGCCAGCAGCTTAGCTGGGACAGGGTTGTCCCTCCACTTT. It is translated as CASSLAGTGLSLHF.

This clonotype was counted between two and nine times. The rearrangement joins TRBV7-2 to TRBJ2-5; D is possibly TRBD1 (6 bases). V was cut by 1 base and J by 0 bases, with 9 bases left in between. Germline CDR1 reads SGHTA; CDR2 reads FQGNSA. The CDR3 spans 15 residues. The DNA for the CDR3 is TGTGCCAGCAGCTTAGTAGCAGGGGACCAAGAGACCCAGTACTTC. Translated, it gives CASSLVAGDQETQYF.

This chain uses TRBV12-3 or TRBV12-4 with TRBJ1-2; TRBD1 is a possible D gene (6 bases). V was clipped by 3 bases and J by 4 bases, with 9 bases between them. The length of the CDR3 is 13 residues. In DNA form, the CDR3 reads TGTGCCAGCAGTTTGGGACACCTCTATGGCTACACCTTC. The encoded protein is CASSLGHLYGYTF.